This entry concerns a single T cell receptor (beta chain). Its antigen remains unidentified. Constant-region reverse primers amplified full-length variable regions, followed by semi-nested Nested Universal Primer A PCR. TCRdb re-called the 5' RACE reads through MiXCR, storing one row per CDR3 protein. Among about 32,000 distinct CDR3 sequences listed, around a quarter were seen once. From germline, CDR1 is MNHEY and CDR2 SMNVEV (reference sequence). V was shortened by 9 bases and J by 5 bases, with 13 bases between the two germline ends. The length of the CDR3 is 12 residues. The study's findings and limits: Tumor Tregs overlapped most with tumor, then blood, naive CD4+ cells. The larger-cohort validation was restricted to a single TCR beta V-J rearrangement rather than whole repertoires.

Material for sequencing was memory CD4+ T cells sorted from blood. The subset: memory CD4+ T cells, CD4+CD45RO+CD25-. The rearrangement links TRBV27 to TRBJ1-1; weak D call: TRBD1 (5 bases). The TCR was taken from a female donor with breast cancer. The CDR3 nucleotides read TGTGCCAGTCAGGGTGGGGGGACTGAAGCTTTCTTT. Its translation is CASQGGGTEAFF.